A selection of T cell receptor beta chains follows, all from one sample in a study of T-cell reconstitution after alpha-beta-depleted transplantation in children. TCRdb independently ran MiXCR on the PCR reads; one entry per CDR3 protein. Of 450,000 to 600,000 distinct CDR3 sequences in the sample, roughly a tenth were seen once. Sequencing was performed on PBMCs, taken before TCRalphabeta/CD19-depleted stem cell transplant. These receptors all stem from a child aged 2-15 years with inherited bone marrow failure, due to receive a stem cell transplant. Both conserved end residues are part of each CDR3. The D gene is left open where the match is weak. The size of a clone is reported for some rows only, either as once, few or many, or as a class for expanded clones.

TRBV5-6	TRBJ2-7	TRBD1	many	CASSPTGYFEQYF	TGTGCCAGCAGCCCGACAGGGTATTTCGAGCAGTACTTC
TRBV6-2/TRBV6-3	TRBJ1-1	NA	NA	CASSYGGPYTEAFF	TGTGCCAGCAGTTACGGGGGGCCGTACACTGAAGCTTTCTTT
TRBV5-1	TRBJ2-7	NA	many	CASSRPDSAYEQYF	TGCGCCAGCAGTAGACCGGACTCTGCCTACGAGCAGTACTTC
TRBV7-9	TRBJ2-7	NA	many	CASSFTGVEQYF	TGTGCCAGCAGCTTCACAGGAGTCGAGCAGTACTTC
TRBV5-1	TRBJ1-6	TRBD1	many	CASSLEVTGPGYNSPLHF	TGCGCCAGCAGCTTGGAAGTGACAGGGCCGGGCTATAATTCACCCCTCCACTTT
TRBV5-1	TRBJ1-2	NA	NA	CASSSRDTVQRSYGYTF	TGCGCCAGCAGCTCCCGGGACACCGTGCAAAGGTCTTATGGCTACACCTTC
TRBV5-1	TRBJ2-7	TRBD1	many	CASSSTGGYEQYF	TGTGCCAGCAGTTCGACAGGGGGCTACGAGCAGTACTTC
TRBV20-1	TRBJ2-1	TRBD2	many	CSADGLAGGGEQFF	TGCAGTGCTGATGGACTAGCGGGAGGGGGTGAGCAGTTCTTC
TRBV12-3/TRBV12-4	TRBJ1-2	TRBD1	many	CASTTAGRGSYGYTF	TGTGCCAGCACTACCGCGGGCAGGGGGAGCTATGGCTACACCTTC
TRBV2	TRBJ2-7	NA	many	CASAGTENGEQYF	TGTGCCAGCGCCGGGACCGAGAATGGCGAGCAGTACTTC
TRBV27	TRBJ2-3	TRBD1	NA	CASSLSRDRAKIDTQYF	TGTGCCAGCAGTTTATCACGGGACAGGGCTAAGATAGATACGCAGTATTTT
TRBV7-8	TRBJ2-1	TRBD2	few	CASSFGGSKDEQFF	TGTGCCAGCAGCTTTGGCGGGAGTAAGGATGAGCAGTTCTTC
TRBV6-1	TRBJ2-1	TRBD2	many	CASSTTSGRALQFF	TGTGCCAGCAGCACGACTAGCGGGAGGGCGTTGCAGTTCTTC
TRBV11-2	TRBJ2-1	TRBD2	NA	CASSPTSGRSGEQFF	TGTGCCAGCAGCCCGACTAGCGGGAGGTCAGGTGAGCAGTTCTTC
TRBV18	TRBJ2-7	NA	many	CASSPRASTYEQYF	TGTGCCAGCTCACCACGGGCATCCACTTACGAGCAGTACTTC
TRBV4-3	TRBJ1-1	NA	few	CASSQDYRGAMLTEAFF	TGCGCCAGCAGCCAAGATTATCGGGGGGCGATGTTAACTGAAGCTTTCTTT
TRBV4-1	TRBJ2-1	TRBD2	many	CASSHGPSGSYNEQFF	TGCGCCAGCAGCCATGGTCCTAGCGGGAGCTACAATGAGCAGTTCTTC
TRBV10-3	TRBJ2-1	NA	NA	CAISGRTSLSSYNEQFF	TGTGCCATCAGTGGTCGGACCTCACTGAGCTCCTACAATGAGCAGTTCTTC
TRBV12-3/TRBV12-4	TRBJ1-2	NA	many	CASSLWASRGYTF	TGTGCCAGCAGTTTGTGGGCCTCCCGTGGCTACACCTTC
TRBV3-1	TRBJ2-1	TRBD2	many	CASSQDKTSGLYNEQFF	TGTGCCAGCAGCCAAGATAAGACTAGCGGGCTCTACAATGAGCAGTTCTTC
TRBV11-2	TRBJ2-4	NA	many	CASSLRFRGIQYF	TGTGCCAGCAGCTTAAGGTTCAGAGGCATTCAGTACTTC
TRBV29-1	TRBJ1-5	NA	many	CSVVLVNGNQPQHF	TGCAGCGTTGTGTTGGTCAATGGCAATCAGCCCCAGCATTTT
TRBV5-1	TRBJ1-1	NA	many	CASSLRGYPEAFF	TGCGCCAGCAGCTTGAGGGGGTACCCTGAAGCTTTCTTT
TRBV5-1	TRBJ2-5	TRBD2	many	CASSFGRAGVETQYF	TGCGCCAGCAGCTTCGGGAGGGCCGGGGTAGAGACCCAGTACTTC
TRBV20-1	TRBJ2-2	TRBD1	many	CSGRTGGPGELFF	TGCAGCGGCCGGACAGGGGGCCCCGGGGAGCTGTTTTTT
TRBV10-3	TRBJ2-7	TRBD2	few	CAISEGQAGAISYEQYF	TGTGCCATCAGTGAGGGGCAGGCGGGAGCCATCTCCTACGAGCAGTACTTC
TRBV28	TRBJ2-7	NA	many	CASSLTGVWQYF	TGTGCCAGCAGTTTAACGGGCGTTTGGCAGTACTTC
TRBV7-3	TRBJ1-5	TRBD1	NA	CARGLQGGGNQPQHF	TGTGCCCGCGGATTACAGGGGGGAGGCAATCAGCCCCAGCATTTT
TRBV19	TRBJ2-1	TRBD1	few	CASRQGFGEQFF	TGTGCCAGCCGACAGGGGTTCGGCGAGCAGTTCTTC
TRBV24-1	TRBJ2-2	NA	many	CATSDLQGLAEPGELFF	TGTGCCACCAGTGATTTGCAGGGGCTAGCGGAGCCCGGGGAGCTGTTTTTT
TRBV7-2	TRBJ2-7	NA	many	CASSLDYAVSYEQYF	TGTGCCAGCAGCTTAGACTATGCGGTCTCCTACGAGCAGTACTTC
TRBV3-1	TRBJ2-2	NA	few	CASSGQHSNTGELFF	TGTGCCAGCAGCGGGCAGCACTCGAACACCGGGGAGCTGTTTTTT
TRBV29-1	TRBJ2-1	TRBD2	many	CSLALAGGGEQFF	TGCAGCTTAGCGCTAGCGGGAGGAGGGGAGCAGTTCTTC
TRBV5-5	TRBJ2-2	NA	NA	CASILGANTGELFF	TGTGCCAGCATCCTAGGGGCGAACACCGGGGAGCTGTTTTTT
TRBV9	TRBJ2-3	TRBD2	NA	CASSEGLAGVTFYDTQYF	TGTGCCAGCAGCGAGGGACTAGCGGGAGTAACGTTTTATGATACGCAGTATTTT
TRBV7-8	TRBJ1-5	TRBD1	many	CASSFRTGSLQPQHF	TGTGCCAGCAGCTTCCGGACAGGGTCTCTTCAGCCCCAGCATTTT
TRBV5-1	TRBJ1-2	NA	many	CASRLMAWGVSGSYGYTF	TGCGCCAGCAGACTCATGGCCTGGGGCGTCTCAGGGAGCTATGGCTACACCTTC
TRBV7-9	TRBJ2-7	NA	many	CASSFVTGDEQYF	TGTGCCAGCAGCTTCGTCACCGGGGACGAGCAGTACTTC
TRBV5-1	TRBJ2-7	TRBD2	many	CASSSLAGEQYF	TGCGCCAGCAGTTCACTAGCGGGAGAACAGTACTTC
TRBV13	TRBJ2-7	NA	NA	CASSPGPMAGEQYF	TGTGCCAGCAGCCCGGGGCCCATGGCAGGGGAGCAGTACTTC
TRBV12-3/TRBV12-4	TRBJ2-7	TRBD2	few	CASRPGLAERYEQYF	TGTGCCAGCAGACCCGGACTAGCGGAGCGCTACGAGCAGTACTTC
TRBV4-3	TRBJ2-2	TRBD2	many	CASSQGLAANTGELFF	TGCGCCAGCAGCCAGGGGCTAGCGGCGAACACCGGGGAGCTGTTTTTT
TRBV4-2	TRBJ2-1	TRBD2	NA	CASSQGRSSGRPGDEQFF	TGTGCCAGCAGCCAAGGTCGGTCTAGCGGGAGACCAGGGGATGAGCAGTTCTTC